These 8 T cell receptor beta chains share one sample of origin, sequenced in a study of blood T cell repertoires in COVID-19. Libraries were prepared by immunoSEQ multiplex PCR; TCRdb keeps only in-frame clonotypes and omits some of them. The data hold tens of thousands of clones, with roughly four fifths observed a single time. The specimen sequenced was peripheral blood. The receptors stem from a woman aged 80 or older with acute or convalescent COVID-19.

Details on this clone: The conserved closing phenylalanine or tryptophan is absent in this CDR3, likely reflecting a read error. No DNA is shown, since the ends of the CDR3 on it are uncertain; the CDR3 is the one TCRdb lists. The chain recombines TRBV21-1 with TRBJ1-4; the D call of TRBD1 is as the table states it, not checked on the DNA. TRBV21-1 is shown as a pseudogene. Including both end residues, the CDR3 is 12 amino acids long. The CDR3 loop reads CASSKGWTAIQH.

The rearrangement joins TRBV29-1 to TRBJ2-7; D is uncertain. The germline V and J ends were trimmed by 4 bases and 0 bases, with 13 bases remaining between them. Germline-derived CDR1 and CDR2 are SQVTM and ANQGSEA. The CDR3 totals 14 residues. The CDR3 nucleotides read TGCAGCGTTGTTGGCAGGCAAAGCTCCTACGAGCAGTACTTC. Amino acid sequence: CSVVGRQSSYEQYF.

This clone was detected once. The chain joins TRBV2 to TRBJ2-3; TRBD2 agrees at 9 bases. Germline V CDR1 and CDR2: SNHLY, FYNNEI. The CDR3 consists of 15 residues. The junction had 4 bases not matched to a gene; V was cut back by 6 bases and J by 0 bases. CDR3 sequence (DNA): TGTGCCAGCAGGAGGACTAGCGTTAGCACAGATACGCAGTATTTT. Protein product: CASRRTSVSTDTQYF.

This chain joins TRBV11-2 and TRBJ2-3, with 9 bases aligning to TRBD2. Germline V gene lookup returns CDR1 SGHAT and CDR2 FQNNGV. The CDR3 extends over 16 amino acids. With V trimmed by 3 bases and J by 0 bases, 4 bases remained unmatched. Here the CDR3 DNA reads TGTGCCAGCAGCTTGTGGACTAGCGAGAGCACAGATACGCAGTATTTT. Encoded protein: CASSLWTSESTDTQYF. The whole variable domain, filled in from reference TRBV11-2 and TRBJ2-3, reads EAGVAQSPRYKIIEKRQSVAFWCNPISGHATLYWYQQILGQGPKLLIQFQNNGVVDDSQLPKDRFSAERLKGVDSTLKIQPAKLEDSAVYLCASSLWTSESTDTQYFGPGTRLTVL.

V is TRBV14 and J is TRBJ2-3; 10 bases agree with TRBD2. This CDR3 region has 16 residues. Trimming took 4 bases from V and 5 from J; bases not matched to a gene: 9. Per germline, CDR1 SGHDN and CDR2 FVKESK. In nucleotides, the CDR3 is TGTGCCAGCAGCCCACTCGCAGCGGGAGGGGTAGATACGCAGTATTTT. It specifies CASSPLAAGGVDTQYF.

This clone showed up just once. The chain carries TRBV30 and TRBJ2-3; D is possibly TRBD2 (5 bases). The CDR3 consists of 13 residues. Germline CDR1 GTSNPN, CDR2 SVGIG (reference sequence). Trimming left V 3 bases short and J 8 bases short, with 15 bases between. The DNA for the CDR3 is TGTGCCTGGAGCCCGGACTCCGGCGGTACGCAGTATTTT. It translates to CAWSPDSGGTQYF.

The CDR3 coding sequence is TGTGCCATCAGCCAAACAGGGGACGGTTCACCCCTCCACTTT. Translation gives CAISQTGDGSPLHF. This chain uses TRBV10-3 with TRBJ1-6; 7 bases line up with TRBD1. The CDR3 is 14 residues long. V lost 6 bases to trimming and J lost 9 bases; unmatched junction nucleotides: 8. The germline CDR1 and CDR2 sequences are ENHRY and SYGVKD.

V and J are TRBV9 and TRBJ1-5, with 10 bases that match TRBD1. The CDR3 has 17 amino acids. Looked up from germline, CDR1 is SGDLS and CDR2 is YYNGEE. The ends lost 6 bases at V and 1 base at J; junction bases unmatched: 10. The CDR3 protein is CASKDRDRGQSNQPQHF. The DNA for the CDR3 is TGTGCCAGCAAGGACCGGGACAGGGGCCAGAGCAATCAGCCCCAGCATTTT.